The sequence of this TCR beta chain was determined in a study of CD8+ T cells in alopecia areata. Regarding the study as a whole: Sharing of TCRs across patients appeared less clear than in mice, possibly for HLA-related reasons. Lesional scalp displayed greater clonality than normal scalp, most notably in alopecia totalis/universalis. Sequence data from scalp samples additionally include resident alphabeta T cells of normal skin.

This CDR3 has 15 amino acids. Comments on this clone: Its antigen remains unknown.

From PBMCs, CD4+ and CD8+ T cells were sorted. Extraction and reverse transcription of RNA yielded cDNA as the sequencing template. The assay was immunoSEQ multiplex PCR, and TCRdb's table has in-frame clones only and misses some. The table lists roughly 140,000 clones, less than 65% of them singletons, with about 38% in the top ten. The V call is TRBV12-2, the J call TRBJ2-7; the D call TRBD2 from the table was never checked on the DNA. TRBV12-2 is flagged as a pseudogene. Sequenced: CD8+ T cells sorted from blood. The sequence derives from a human donor in good health. DNA of the CDR3: TGTGCAAGTCGCTACCGGGACTCAAGCTCCTACGAGCAGTACTTC. Residues: CASRYRDSSSYEQYF.